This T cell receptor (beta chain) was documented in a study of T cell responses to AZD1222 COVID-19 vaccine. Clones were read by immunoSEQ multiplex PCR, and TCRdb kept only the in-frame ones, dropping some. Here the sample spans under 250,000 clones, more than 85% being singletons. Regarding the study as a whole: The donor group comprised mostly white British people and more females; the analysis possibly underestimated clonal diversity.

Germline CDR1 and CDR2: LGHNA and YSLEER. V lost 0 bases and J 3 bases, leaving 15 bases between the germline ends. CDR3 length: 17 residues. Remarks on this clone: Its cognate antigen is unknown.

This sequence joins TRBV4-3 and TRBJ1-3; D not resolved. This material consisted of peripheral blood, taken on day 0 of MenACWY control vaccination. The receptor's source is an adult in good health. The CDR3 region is CASSQDSRSQLGNTIYF. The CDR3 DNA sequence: TGCGCCAGCAGCCAAGATAGTCGGTCCCAGCTTGGAAACACCATATATTTT.